This T cell receptor beta chain was observed in a study of T cell changes during pregnancy in multiple sclerosis. Sequencing was performed with immunoSEQ multiplex PCR; in TCRdb, only in-frame clones are kept and a portion is missing. In the table there are about 17,000 clones, roughly 84% of which are singletons. CDR1 SGHVS and CDR2 FQNEAQ come from the germline V gene. CDR3 length: 15 amino acids. The germline V and J ends were trimmed by 5 bases and 3 bases, with 14 bases remaining between them. The sequenced sample was CD8+ T cells from peripheral blood mononuclear cells, obtained in the third trimester of pregnancy. The chain employs TRBV7-8 and TRBJ1-5; perhaps TRBD1 as D (6 bases). This receptor was taken from a female donor in good health, enrolled as a control in a pregnancy study. This CDR3 reads CASSRTDSLNQPQHF. CDR3 bases: TGTGCCAGCAGCCGAACGGACAGCCTCAATCAGCCCCAGCATTTT.